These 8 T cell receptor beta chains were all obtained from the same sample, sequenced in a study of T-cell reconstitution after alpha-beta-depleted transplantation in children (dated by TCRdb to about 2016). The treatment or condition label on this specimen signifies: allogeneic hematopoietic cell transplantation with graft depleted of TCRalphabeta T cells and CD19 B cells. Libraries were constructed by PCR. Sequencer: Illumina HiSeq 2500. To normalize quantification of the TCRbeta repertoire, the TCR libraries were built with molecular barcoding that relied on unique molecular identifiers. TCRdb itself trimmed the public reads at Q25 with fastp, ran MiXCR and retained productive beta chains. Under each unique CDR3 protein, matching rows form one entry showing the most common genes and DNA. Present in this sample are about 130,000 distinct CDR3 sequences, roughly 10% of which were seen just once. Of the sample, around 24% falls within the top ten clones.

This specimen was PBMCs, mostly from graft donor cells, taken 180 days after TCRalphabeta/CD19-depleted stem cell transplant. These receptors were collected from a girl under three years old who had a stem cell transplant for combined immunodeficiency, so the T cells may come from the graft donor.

Here the CDR3 DNA reads TGCGCCAGCAGCCAACTAGCGGGAGCTAGTGAGCAGTTCTTC. Protein product: CASSQLAGASEQFF. This chain links TRBV4-3 with TRBJ2-1; 10 bases match TRBD2. The CDR3 extends over 14 amino acids. The germline CDR1 and CDR2 sequences are LGHNA and YSLEER. The V gene end was trimmed by 2 bases and the J gene end by 9 bases; junction bases not matched to a gene: 4.

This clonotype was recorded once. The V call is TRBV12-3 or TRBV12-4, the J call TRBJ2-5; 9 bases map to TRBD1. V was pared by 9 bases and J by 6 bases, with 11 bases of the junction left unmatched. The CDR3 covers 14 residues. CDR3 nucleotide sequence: TGTGCCAGGAGTCGCCCACAGGGGGCGAAGACCCAGTACTTC. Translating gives CARSRPQGAKTQYF.

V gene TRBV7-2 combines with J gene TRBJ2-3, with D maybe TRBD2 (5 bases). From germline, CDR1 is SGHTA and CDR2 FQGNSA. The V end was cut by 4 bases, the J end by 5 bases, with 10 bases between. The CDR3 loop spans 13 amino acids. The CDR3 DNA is TGTGCCAGCAGCTGGGCGGGTAGAGATACGCAGTATTTT. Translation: CASSWAGRDTQYF.

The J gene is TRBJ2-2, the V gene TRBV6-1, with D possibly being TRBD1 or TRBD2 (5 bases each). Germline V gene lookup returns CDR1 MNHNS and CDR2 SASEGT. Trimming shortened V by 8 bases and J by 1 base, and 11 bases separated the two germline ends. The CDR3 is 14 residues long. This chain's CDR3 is CASGRQRNTGELFF. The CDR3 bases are TGTGCCAGCGGGAGACAGAGGAACACCGGGGAGCTGTTTTTT.

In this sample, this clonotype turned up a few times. In nucleotides, the CDR3 is TGCAGTGCTAGTCAACAGTTCAATCAGCCCCAGCATTTT. Its protein is CSASQQFNQPQHF. V usage is TRBV20-1 and J usage is TRBJ1-5, with unresolved D. Germline V lookup: CDR1 DFQATT, CDR2 SNEGSKA (reference sequence). V lost 3 bases, J lost 3 bases, and 9 bases lay in between. This CDR3 has 13 amino acids.

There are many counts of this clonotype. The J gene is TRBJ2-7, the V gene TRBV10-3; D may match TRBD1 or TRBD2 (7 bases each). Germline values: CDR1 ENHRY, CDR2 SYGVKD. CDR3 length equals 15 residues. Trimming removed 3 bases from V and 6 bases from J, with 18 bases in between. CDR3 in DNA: TGTGCCATCAGTGAAGGTTGGCAGGGGGAGGGCGAGCAGTACTTC. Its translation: CAISEGWQGEGEQYF.

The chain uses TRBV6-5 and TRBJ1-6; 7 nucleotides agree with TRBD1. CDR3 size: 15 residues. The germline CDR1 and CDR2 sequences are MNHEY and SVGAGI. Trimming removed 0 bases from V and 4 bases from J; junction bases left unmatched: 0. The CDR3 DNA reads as TGTGCCAGCAGTTACTCGGGACAGTATAATTCACCCCTCCACTTT. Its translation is CASSYSGQYNSPLHF.

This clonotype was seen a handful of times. In nucleotides, the CDR3 is TGTGCCAGCAGCACTGGTCCTAACTATGGCTACACCTTC. As protein: CASSTGPNYGYTF. V is TRBV7-6 and J is TRBJ1-2; D is ambiguous. Trimming took off 5 bases at V and 0 bases at J, with 7 bases between the two ends. CDR1 is SGHVS and CDR2 is FNYEAQ in the germline V gene. This CDR3 comprises 13 residues.